A selection of T cell receptor beta chains follows, all from one sample in a study of shared clonotypes between healthy human individuals. Libraries were prepared by immunoSEQ multiplex PCR; TCRdb keeps only in-frame clonotypes and omits some of them. The data contain some 1.5 million clones, more than 95% of them singletons. Sample: naive CD4+ T cells sorted from blood. The receptor source for this set is a man aged 30-40 years in good health. CDR3s include the opening cysteine and the closing phenylalanine or tryptophan. Fields, in order: V gene, J gene, D gene, clone size, CDR3 DNA, CDR3 protein. The D gene is left open where the match is weak. The size field is filled for only some rows; it gives once, few, many or a size class.

>TRBV5-5|TRBJ2-7|.|.
TGTGCCAGCGACCTTCGGGGCCACGAGCAGTACTTC
CASDLRGHEQYF
>TRBV6-1|TRBJ1-1|.|.
TGTGCCAGCAGAGATAACACTGAAGCTTTCTTT
CASRDNTEAFF
>TRBV19|TRBJ2-7|TRBD1|.
TGTGCCAGTAGTATGTGGTGGGGACAGGGTTCCTACGAGCAGTACTTC
CASSMWWGQGSYEQYF
>TRBV9|TRBJ2-7|.|.
TGTGCCAGCAGCGTAGGAGTGAGTTCGGGGGAGCAGTACTTC
CASSVGVSSGEQYF
>TRBV7-9|TRBJ2-7|TRBD1|once
TGTGCCAGCAGCTTCTGGACAGGGCCGACCTACGAGCAGTACTTC
CASSFWTGPTYEQYF
>TRBV28|TRBJ2-2|TRBD2|.
TGTGCCAGCAGTTCGCCCAGCGGGAGAGGCTTCGGGGAGCTGTTTTTT
CASSSPSGRGFGELFF
>TRBV19|TRBJ1-1|TRBD1|.
TGTGCCAGTAGTACGACAGGGGTTGGAACTGAAGCTTTCTTT
CASSTTGVGTEAFF
>TRBV27|TRBJ1-2|TRBD1|.
TGTGCCAGCAGTTACACGACAGGGTACGGCTACACCTTC
CASSYTTGYGYTF
>TRBV7-9|TRBJ2-3|.|.
TGTGCCAGCAGCCTTAGGCCATCCGGCGCAGATACGCAGTATTTT
CASSLRPSGADTQYF
>TRBV12-2|TRBJ1-4|.|.
TGTGCAAGTCGCTTCTCCAATGAAAAACTGTTTTTT
CASRFSNEKLFF
>TRBV4-1|TRBJ2-3|TRBD2|.
TGCGCCAGCAGCTCTCTACTAGCGGCTAGCACAGATACGCAGTATTTT
CASSSLLAASTDTQYF
>TRBV5-1|TRBJ2-7|TRBD1|.
TGCGCCAGCAGCCTAGGGCTGTTACAGGGGGCCTACGAGCAGTACTTC
CASSLGLLQGAYEQYF
>TRBV5-5|TRBJ2-7|.|.
TGTGCCAGCAGCCCGGTGGACACCTACTACGAGCAGTACTTC
CASSPVDTYYEQYF
>TRBV7-3|TRBJ2-6|TRBD1|.
TGTGCCAGCAGCTTAGTCGGGACAGTTCCCTCTGGGGCCAACGTCCTGACTTTC
CASSLVGTVPSGANVLTF
>TRBV6-1|TRBJ2-1|TRBD2|.
TGTGCCAGCCGGGGGGTTACCTACAATGAGCAGTTCTTC
CASRGVTYNEQFF
>TRBV29-1|TRBJ2-5|.|.
TGCAGCGTTGTTGTGATTCAAGAGACCCAGTACTTC
CSVVVIQETQYF
>TRBV7-3|TRBJ2-2|.|.
TGTGCCAGCAGCCTATACACCGGGGAGCTGTTTTTT
CASSLYTGELFF